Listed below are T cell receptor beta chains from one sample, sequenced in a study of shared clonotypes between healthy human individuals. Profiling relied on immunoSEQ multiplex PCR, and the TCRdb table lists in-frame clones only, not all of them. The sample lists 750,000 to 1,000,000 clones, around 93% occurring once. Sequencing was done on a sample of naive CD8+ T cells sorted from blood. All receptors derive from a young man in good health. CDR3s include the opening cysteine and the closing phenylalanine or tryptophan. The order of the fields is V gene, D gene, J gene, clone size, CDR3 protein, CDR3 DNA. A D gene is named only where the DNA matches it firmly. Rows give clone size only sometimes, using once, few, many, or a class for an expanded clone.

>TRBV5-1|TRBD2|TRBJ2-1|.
CASSLTPTGGGYEQFF
TGCGCCAGCAGCTTGACCCCTACGGGAGGTGGATATGAGCAGTTCTTC
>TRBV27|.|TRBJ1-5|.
CASSRTVNDQPQHF
TGTGCCAGCAGTCGGACAGTGAACGATCAGCCCCAGCATTTT
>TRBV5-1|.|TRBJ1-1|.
CASSFGTGSFF
.
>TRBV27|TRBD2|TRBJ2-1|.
CASTLGGSYNEQFF
TGTGCCAGCACCCTGGGGGGGTCCTACAATGAGCAGTTCTTC
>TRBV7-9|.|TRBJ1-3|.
CASSYEWDTIYF
TGTGCCAGCAGCTACGAGTGGGACACCATATATTTT
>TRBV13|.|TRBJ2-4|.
CASSLTGLAKNIQYF
TGTGCCAGCAGCTTGACGGGCCTAGCCAAAAACATTCAGTACTTC
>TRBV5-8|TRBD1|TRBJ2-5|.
CASSLTGEFGRETQYF
TGTGCCAGCAGCTTGACAGGGGAATTCGGTCGGGAGACCCAGTACTTC
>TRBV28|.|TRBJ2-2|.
CASSFTKPGKGTGELFF
TGTGCCAGCAGTTTTACCAAGCCAGGAAAAGGCACCGGGGAGCTGTTTTTT
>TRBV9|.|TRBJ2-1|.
CASSSSHTGFDEQFF
TGTGCCAGCAGCTCCTCACACACAGGGTTCGATGAGCAGTTCTTC
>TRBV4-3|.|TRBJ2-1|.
CASSQYSGNEQFF
TGCGCCAGCAGCCAATACAGTGGTAATGAGCAGTTCTTC
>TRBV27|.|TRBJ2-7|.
CASSLTGPSYEQYF
TGTGCCAGCAGTTTAACGGGCCCATCCTACGAGCAGTACTTC
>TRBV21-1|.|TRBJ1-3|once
CASSKGEDWSSGNTIYF
TGTGCCAGCAGCAAAGGGGAGGACTGGAGCTCTGGAAACACCATATATTTT
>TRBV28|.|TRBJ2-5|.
CASSLIGQGGETQYF
TGTGCCAGCAGTTTAATTGGTCAGGGTGGGGAGACCCAGTACTTC
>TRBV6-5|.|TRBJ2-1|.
CASTTGLSTYNEQFF
TGTGCCAGCACCACCGGACTGTCTACCTACAATGAGCAGTTCTTC
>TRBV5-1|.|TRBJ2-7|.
CASRLGGSTSEQYF
TGCGCCAGCAGGTTGGGGGGATCTACCAGCGAGCAGTACTTC
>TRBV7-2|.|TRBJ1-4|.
CASSQHPGEKLFF
TGTGCCAGCAGCCAACATCCCGGTGAAAAACTGTTTTTT
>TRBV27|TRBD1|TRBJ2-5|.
CASSPRQGTYQETQYF
TGTGCCAGCAGTCCTAGACAGGGGACGTACCAAGAGACCCAGTACTTC
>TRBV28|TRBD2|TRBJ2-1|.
CASTPTGTRRFNEQFF
TGTGCCAGCACCCCGACCGGGACTAGGCGGTTCAATGAGCAGTTCTTC
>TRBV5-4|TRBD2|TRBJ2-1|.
CASSFYGLAGVEQFF
TGTGCCAGCAGCTTTTACGGACTAGCGGGAGTAGAACAGTTCTTC
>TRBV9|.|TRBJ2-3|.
CASSVAGQDSFSDTQYF
TGTGCCAGCAGCGTAGCTGGGCAGGACTCTTTCTCCGATACGCAGTATTTT
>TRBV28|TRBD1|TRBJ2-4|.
CASSSGDRQGLWNIQYF
TGTGCCAGCAGTTCCGGCGACAGACAGGGTCTTTGGAACATTCAGTACTTC
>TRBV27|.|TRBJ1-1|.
CASSLSTRGPEAFF
TGTGCCAGCAGTTTATCGACCAGGGGCCCTGAAGCTTTCTTT
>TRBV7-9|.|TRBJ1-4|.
CASSLVDRKLFF
TGTGCCAGCAGCTTAGTTGACAGGAAACTGTTTTTT
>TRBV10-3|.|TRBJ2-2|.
CAISVRDTGELFF
TGTGCCATCAGCGTTCGGGACACCGGGGAGCTGTTTTTT
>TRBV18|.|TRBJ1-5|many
CASSPQQQAQPQHF
TGTGCCAGCTCACCGCAACAACAGGCTCAGCCCCAGCATTTT
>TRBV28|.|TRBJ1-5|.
CASIKSGNQPQHF
TGTGCCAGCATTAAATCAGGGAATCAGCCCCAGCATTTT
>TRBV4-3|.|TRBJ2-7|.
CASSLKDSNHEQYF
TGCGCCAGCAGCCTCAAGGATAGCAACCACGAGCAGTACTTC
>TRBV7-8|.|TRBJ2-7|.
CASSISDRWETYEQYF
TGTGCCAGCAGCATAAGTGACAGGTGGGAAACCTACGAGCAGTACTTC
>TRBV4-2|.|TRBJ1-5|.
CASSQDGLAQPQHF
TGTGCCAGCAGCCAAGATGGGCTGGCTCAGCCCCAGCATTTT
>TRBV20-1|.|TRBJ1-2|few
CPSWGYTF
TGCCCGTCCTGGGGCTACACCTTC
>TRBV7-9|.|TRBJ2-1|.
CASRKGAERTYNEQFF
TGTGCCAGCAGAAAGGGAGCCGAGCGCACCTACAATGAGCAGTTCTTC
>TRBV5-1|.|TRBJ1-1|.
CASSLPTEMNTEAFF
TGCGCCAGCAGCCTCCCTACAGAGATGAACACTGAAGCTTTCTTT
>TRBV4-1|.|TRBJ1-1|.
CASSQAGMNTEAFF
TGCGCCAGCAGCCAAGCGGGAATGAACACTGAAGCTTTCTTT
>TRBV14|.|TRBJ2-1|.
CASSPRERQSSYNEQFF
TGTGCCAGCAGCCCACGGGAGCGCCAAAGCTCCTACAATGAGCAGTTCTTC
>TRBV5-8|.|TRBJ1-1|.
CASSLVAYTEAFF
TGTGCCAGCAGCTTGGTGGCCTACACTGAAGCTTTCTTT
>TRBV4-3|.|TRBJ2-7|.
CASSQDWGAYEQYF
TGCGCCAGCAGCCAAGATTGGGGGGCCTACGAGCAGTACTTC
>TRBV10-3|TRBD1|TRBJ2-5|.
CATFSGTGGMTQYF
TGTGCCACCTTTTCCGGGACAGGGGGTATGACCCAGTACTTC
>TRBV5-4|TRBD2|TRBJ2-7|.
CASSLELAGDNEQYF
TGTGCCAGCAGCTTGGAACTAGCGGGAGACAACGAGCAGTACTTC